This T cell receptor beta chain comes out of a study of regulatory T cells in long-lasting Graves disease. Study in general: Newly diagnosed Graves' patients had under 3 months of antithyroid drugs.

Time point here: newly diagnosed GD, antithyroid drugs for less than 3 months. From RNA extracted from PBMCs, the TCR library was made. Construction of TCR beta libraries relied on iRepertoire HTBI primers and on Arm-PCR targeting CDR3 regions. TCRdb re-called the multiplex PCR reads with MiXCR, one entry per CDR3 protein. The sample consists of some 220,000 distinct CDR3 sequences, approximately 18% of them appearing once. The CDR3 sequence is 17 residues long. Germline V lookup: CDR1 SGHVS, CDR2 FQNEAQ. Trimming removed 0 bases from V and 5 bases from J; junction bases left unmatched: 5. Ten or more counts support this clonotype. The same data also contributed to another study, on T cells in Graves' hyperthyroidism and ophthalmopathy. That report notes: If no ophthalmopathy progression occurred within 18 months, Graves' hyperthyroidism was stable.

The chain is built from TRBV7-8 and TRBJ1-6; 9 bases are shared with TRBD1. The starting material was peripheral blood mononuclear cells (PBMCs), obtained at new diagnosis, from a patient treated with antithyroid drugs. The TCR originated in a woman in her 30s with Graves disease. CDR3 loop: CASSLASGTGNNSPLHF. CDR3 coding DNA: TGTGCCAGCAGCTTAGCGTCCGGGACAGGGAATAATTCACCCCTCCACTTT.